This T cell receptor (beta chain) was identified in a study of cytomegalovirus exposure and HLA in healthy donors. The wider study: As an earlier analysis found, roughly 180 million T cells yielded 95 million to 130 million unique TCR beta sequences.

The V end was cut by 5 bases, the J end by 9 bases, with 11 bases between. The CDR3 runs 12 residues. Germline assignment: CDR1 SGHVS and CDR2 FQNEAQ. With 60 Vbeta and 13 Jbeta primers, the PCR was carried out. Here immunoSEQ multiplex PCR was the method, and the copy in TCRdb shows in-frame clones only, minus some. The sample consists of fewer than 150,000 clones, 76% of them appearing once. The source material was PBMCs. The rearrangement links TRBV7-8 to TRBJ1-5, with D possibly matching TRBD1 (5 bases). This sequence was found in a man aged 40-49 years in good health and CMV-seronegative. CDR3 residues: CASSRSGAPQHF. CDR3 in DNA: TGTGCCAGCAGCCGTAGTGGGGCGCCCCAGCATTTT.